Each of the 7 T cell receptor beta chains below was sequenced from the same sample in a study of T cells in localized non-small cell lung cancer. Produced via immunoSEQ multiplex PCR; TCRdb's table is partial and in-frame only. The sample comprises 70,000 to 85,000 clones, about four fifths of which are singletons, and approximately 1.2% rests with the top ten. Here the sequenced sample was peripheral blood, taken before any cancer treatment. The receptors stem from a female donor of 60 years or more with stage I lung adenocarcinoma.

This chain links TRBV7-3 with TRBJ2-7; no reliable D call. The CDR3 length is 14 residues. Germline CDR1 reads SGHTA; CDR2 reads FQGTGA. The germline V and J ends were trimmed by 5 bases and 3 bases, with 14 bases remaining between them. The chain's CDR3 is CASSPTVGGYEQYF. The CDR3 DNA reads TGTGCCAGCAGCCCGACGGTGGGCGGCTACGAGCAGTACTTC.

This clone occurred once. V usage is TRBV11-3 and J usage is TRBJ2-5; the D call may be TRBD1 or TRBD2 (6 bases each). CDR1 and CDR2 (germline): SGHNT, YENEEA. Trimming removed 6 bases at V and 1 base at J, with 9 bases between. This CDR3 contains 13 residues. CDR3 sequence: CASRQGLQETQYF. The CDR3, as DNA: TGTGCCAGCAGACAGGGACTCCAAGAGACCCAGTACTTC.

The chain uses TRBV7-8 and TRBJ2-3, with 10 nucleotides matching TRBD2. The CDR3 has 16 amino acids. CDR1 and CDR2 from the germline V gene are SGHVS and FQNEAQ. V lost 5 bases to trimming and J lost 0 bases; unmatched junction nucleotides: 5. In DNA form, the CDR3 reads TGTGCCAGCAGCAGCGGACTAGCGGCTAGCACAGATACGCAGTATTTT. Protein sequence: CASSSGLAASTDTQYF.

The sample holds one count of this clone. The chain links TRBV28 to TRBJ2-7; D might be TRBD1 (6 bases). Germline lookup yields CDR1 MDHEN and CDR2 SYDVKM. V gave up 8 bases and J gave up 2 bases, with 16 bases separating them. CDR3 length: 14 amino acids. In nucleotides, the CDR3 is TGTGCCAGCCGATGGGGGCAGGGACCCTACGAGCAGTACTTC. Its protein product is CASRWGQGPYEQYF.

The rearrangement uses TRBV28 and TRBJ1-1; no clear D. Germline V gene data show CDR1 as MDHEN and CDR2 as SYDVKM. The CDR3 totals 13 residues. Trimming shortened V by 6 bases and J by 6 bases, and 14 bases separated the two germline ends. DNA for the CDR3: TGTGCCAGCAGACCCTACCAACATCCTGAAGCTTTCTTT. This translates into CASRPYQHPEAFF.

This clone was counted once. This sequence joins TRBV5-6 and TRBJ1-6; the D is unclear. Germline CDR1 SGHDT, CDR2 YYEEEE. Trimming took off 0 bases at V and 7 bases at J, with 8 bases between the two ends. The CDR3 extends over 14 amino acids. The CDR3 is CASSLGPGNSPLHF. CDR3 nucleotide sequence: TGTGCCAGCAGCTTGGGACCCGGAAATTCACCCCTCCACTTT.

The CDR3: CASAQGDTEAFF. CDR3 DNA: TGTGCTAGTGCCCAGGGAGACACTGAAGCTTTCTTT. The chain carries TRBV12-5 and TRBJ1-1; a possible D gene is TRBD1 (5 bases). CDR3 length equals 12 residues. Germline lookup yields CDR1 LGHNT and CDR2 FRNRAP. The germline V and J ends were trimmed by 7 bases and 3 bases, with 9 bases remaining between them. The variable domain in full, with the rest retrieved from reference TRBV12-5 and TRBJ1-1, is DARVTQTPRHKVTEMGQEVTMRCQPILGHNTVFWYRQTMMQGLELLAYFRNRAPLDDSGMPKDRFSAEMPDATLATLKIQPSEPRDSAVYFCASAQGDTEAFFGQGTRLTVV.